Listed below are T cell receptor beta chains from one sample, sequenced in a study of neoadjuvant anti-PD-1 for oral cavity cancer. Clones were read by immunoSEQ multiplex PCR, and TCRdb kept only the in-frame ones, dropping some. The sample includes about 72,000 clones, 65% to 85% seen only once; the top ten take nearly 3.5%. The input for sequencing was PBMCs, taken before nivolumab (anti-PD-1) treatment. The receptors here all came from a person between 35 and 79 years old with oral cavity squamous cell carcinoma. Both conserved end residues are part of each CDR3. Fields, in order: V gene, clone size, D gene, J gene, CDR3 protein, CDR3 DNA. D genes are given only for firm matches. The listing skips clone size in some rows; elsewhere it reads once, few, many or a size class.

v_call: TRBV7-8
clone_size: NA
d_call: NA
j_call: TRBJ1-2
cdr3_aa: CASNPLGRGAGYGYTF
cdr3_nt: TGTGCCAGCAACCCCTTGGGTCGGGGAGCGGGCTATGGCTACACCTTC

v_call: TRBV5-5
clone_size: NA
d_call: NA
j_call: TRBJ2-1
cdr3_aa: CASSFDWRNEQFF
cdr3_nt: TGTGCCAGCAGCTTTGACTGGAGAAATGAGCAGTTCTTC

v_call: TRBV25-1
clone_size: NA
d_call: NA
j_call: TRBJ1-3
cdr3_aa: CASSDDRSSGNTIYF
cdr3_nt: TGTGCCAGCAGTGATGACAGGTCCTCTGGAAACACCATATATTTT

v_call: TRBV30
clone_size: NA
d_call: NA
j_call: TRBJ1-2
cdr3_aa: CAWRAAGLVQSQGYTF
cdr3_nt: TGTGCCTGGCGAGCGGCAGGGCTAGTCCAGTCTCAAGGCTACACCTTC

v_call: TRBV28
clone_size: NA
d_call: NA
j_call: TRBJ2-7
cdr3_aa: CASSLSGRGHEQYF
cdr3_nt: TGTGCCAGCAGTTTATCCGGTAGGGGACACGAGCAGTACTTC

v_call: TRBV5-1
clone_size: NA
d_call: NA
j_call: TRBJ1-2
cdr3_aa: CASSLEPTWNGYTF
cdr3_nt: TGCGCCAGCAGCTTAGAACCTACATGGAATGGCTACACCTTC

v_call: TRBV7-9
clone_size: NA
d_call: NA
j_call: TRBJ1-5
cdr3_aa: CASRAGGRGNQPQHF
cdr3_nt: TGTGCCAGCAGAGCCGGGGGACGGGGCAATCAGCCCCAGCATTTT

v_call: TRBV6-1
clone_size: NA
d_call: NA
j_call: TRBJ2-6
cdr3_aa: CASTWLSGANVLTF
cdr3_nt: TGTGCCAGCACTTGGCTCTCTGGGGCCAACGTCCTGACTTTC

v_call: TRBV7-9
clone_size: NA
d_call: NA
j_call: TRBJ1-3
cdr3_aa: CASSPPFGEKNSGNTIYF
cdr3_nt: TGTGCCAGCAGCCCCCCATTTGGCGAAAAAAACTCTGGAAACACCATATATTTT

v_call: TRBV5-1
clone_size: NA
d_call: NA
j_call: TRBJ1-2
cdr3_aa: CASSLGGRAGLYGYTF
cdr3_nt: TGCGCCAGCAGCTTGGGAGGGAGGGCAGGGCTCTATGGCTACACCTTC

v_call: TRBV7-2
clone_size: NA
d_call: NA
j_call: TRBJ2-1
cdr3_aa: CASSPWGIDEQFF
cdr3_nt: TGTGCCAGCAGCCCCTGGGGGATTGATGAGCAGTTCTTC

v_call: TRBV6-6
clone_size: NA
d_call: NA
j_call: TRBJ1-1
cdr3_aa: CASSQTDMNTEAFF
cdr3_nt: TGTGCCAGCAGTCAGACAGATATGAACACTGAAGCTTTCTTT

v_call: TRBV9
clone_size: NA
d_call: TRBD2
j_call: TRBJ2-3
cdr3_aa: CASSAELAGDKDTQYF
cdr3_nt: TGTGCCAGCAGCGCGGAACTAGCGGGAGACAAAGATACGCAGTATTTT

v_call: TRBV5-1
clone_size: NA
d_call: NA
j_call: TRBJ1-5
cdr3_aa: CASSLGTLNQPQHF
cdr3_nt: TGCGCCAGCAGCTTAGGGACTCTAAATCAGCCCCAGCATTTT

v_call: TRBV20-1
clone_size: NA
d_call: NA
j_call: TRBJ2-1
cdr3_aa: CSARDGPEQFF
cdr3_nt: TGCAGTGCTAGAGACGGGCCTGAGCAGTTCTTC

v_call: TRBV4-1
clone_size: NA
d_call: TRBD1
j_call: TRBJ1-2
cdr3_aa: CASRQPGQGSNYGYTF
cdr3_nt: TGCGCCAGCAGACAACCGGGACAGGGATCTAACTATGGCTACACCTTC

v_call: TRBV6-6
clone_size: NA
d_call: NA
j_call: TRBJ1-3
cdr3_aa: CASRPGRPSTIYF
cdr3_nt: TGTGCCAGCAGGCCCGGACGGCCTTCCACCATATATTTT

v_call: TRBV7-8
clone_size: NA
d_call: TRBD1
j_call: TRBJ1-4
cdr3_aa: CASSPDRAGEKLFF
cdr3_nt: TGTGCCAGCAGCCCGGACAGGGCAGGAGAAAAACTGTTTTTT

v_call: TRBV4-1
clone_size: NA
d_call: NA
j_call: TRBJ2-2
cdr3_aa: CASSHHSWARGTGELFF
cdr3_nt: TGCGCCAGCAGCCACCATTCCTGGGCCCGGGGCACCGGGGAGCTGTTTTTT

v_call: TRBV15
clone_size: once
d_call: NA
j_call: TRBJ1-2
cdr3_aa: CATSRRATLNGYTF
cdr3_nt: TGTGCCACCAGCAGACGGGCCACCTTGAATGGCTACACCTTC

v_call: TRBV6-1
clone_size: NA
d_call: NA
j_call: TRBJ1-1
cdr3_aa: CASKDRTAAEAFF
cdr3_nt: TGTGCCAGCAAGGATAGAACGGCGGCAGAAGCTTTCTTT

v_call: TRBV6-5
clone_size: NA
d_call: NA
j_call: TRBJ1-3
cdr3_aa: CASQRGASSGNTIYF
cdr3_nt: TGTGCCAGCCAACGGGGAGCCTCTTCTGGAAACACCATATATTTT

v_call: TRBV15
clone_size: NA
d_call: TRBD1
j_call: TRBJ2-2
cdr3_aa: CATSRRQGSNTGELFF
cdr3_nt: TGTGCCACCAGCAGACGACAGGGATCGAACACCGGGGAGCTGTTTTTT

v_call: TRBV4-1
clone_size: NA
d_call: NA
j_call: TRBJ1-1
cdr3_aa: CASSHVDSRNTEAFF
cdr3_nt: TGCGCCAGCAGCCATGTGGACAGCCGTAACACTGAAGCTTTCTTT

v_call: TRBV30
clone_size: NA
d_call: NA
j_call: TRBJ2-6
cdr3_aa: CAWSVSHAGANVLTF
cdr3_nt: TGTGCCTGGAGTGTAAGCCACGCTGGGGCCAACGTCCTGACTTTC

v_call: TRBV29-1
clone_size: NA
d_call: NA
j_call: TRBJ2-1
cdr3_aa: CSVEVRLTENEQFF
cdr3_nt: TGCAGCGTTGAGGTCCGACTTACGGAAAATGAGCAGTTCTTC

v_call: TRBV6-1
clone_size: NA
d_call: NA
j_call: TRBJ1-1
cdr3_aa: CASRFHPDRNTEAFF
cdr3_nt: TGTGCCAGCAGATTCCACCCAGACAGGAACACTGAAGCTTTCTTT

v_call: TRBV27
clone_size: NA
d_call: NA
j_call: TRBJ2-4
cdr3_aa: CASERGYRAKNIQYF
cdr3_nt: TGTGCCAGCGAAAGGGGGTACAGGGCAAAAAACATTCAGTACTTC

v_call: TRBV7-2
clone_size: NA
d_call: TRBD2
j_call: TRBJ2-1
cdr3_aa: CASSPTAGGSYNEQFF
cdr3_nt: TGTGCCAGCAGCCCTACCGCGGGAGGCTCCTACAATGAGCAGTTCTTC

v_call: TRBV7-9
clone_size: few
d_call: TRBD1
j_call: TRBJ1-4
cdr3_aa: CASSQDRGGEKLFF
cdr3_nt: TGTGCCAGCAGCCAGGACAGGGGTGGCGAAAAACTGTTTTTT

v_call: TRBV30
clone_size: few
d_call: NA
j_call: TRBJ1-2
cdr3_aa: CAWSVRGRGYGYTF
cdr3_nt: TGTGCCTGGAGTGTTCGGGGTAGGGGCTATGGCTACACCTTC

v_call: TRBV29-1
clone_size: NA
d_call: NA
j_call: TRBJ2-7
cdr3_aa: CSGGGGPEGEQYF
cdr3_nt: TGCAGCGGCGGGGGCGGCCCCGAGGGGGAGCAGTACTTC

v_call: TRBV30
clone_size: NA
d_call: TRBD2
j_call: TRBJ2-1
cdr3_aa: CAWIESGRANEQFF
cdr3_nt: TGTGCCTGGATCGAAAGCGGGAGGGCCAATGAGCAGTTCTTC

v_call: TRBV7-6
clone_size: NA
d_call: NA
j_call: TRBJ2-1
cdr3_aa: CASSLVGPRLGLGYNEQFF
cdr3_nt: TGTGCCAGCAGCTTAGTGGGCCCTCGTCTGGGATTGGGATACAATGAGCAGTTCTTC

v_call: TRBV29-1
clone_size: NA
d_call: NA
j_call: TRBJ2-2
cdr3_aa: CSWVDTTDGELFF
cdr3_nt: TGCAGCTGGGTAGACACAACTGACGGGGAGCTGTTTTTT

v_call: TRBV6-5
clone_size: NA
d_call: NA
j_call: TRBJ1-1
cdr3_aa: CASSRRNTEAFF
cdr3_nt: TGTGCCAGCAGTCGGCGGAACACTGAAGCTTTCTTT